These T cell receptor beta chains were read from a single sample in a study of T cell changes during pregnancy in multiple sclerosis. Only in-frame clones appear in the TCRdb table, and some are missing; sequencing was by immunoSEQ multiplex PCR. The table lists tens of thousands of clones, about nine tenths of them singletons, with around 0.41% in the top ten. Here the sequenced sample was CD4+ T cells from peripheral blood mononuclear cells, taken before pregnancy. Every receptor here comes from a female donor with multiple sclerosis, enrolled in a pregnancy study. CDR3s leave out the opening cysteine and the closing phenylalanine or tryptophan. A D gene is named only where the DNA matches it firmly. A clone size is listed for some rows: how often the clone was seen (once, few, many), or a class if it is expanded.

D gene: TRBD1; CDR3 length: 13; V gene: TRBV6-1; clone size: -; J gene: TRBJ1-5; CDR3 protein: ASSERDRVGGPQH
D gene: -; CDR3 length: 14; V gene: TRBV6-6; clone size: few; J gene: TRBJ1-5; CDR3 protein: ASSKGHGNSNQPQH
D gene: TRBD1; CDR3 length: 15; V gene: TRBV19; clone size: -; J gene: TRBJ1-2; CDR3 protein: ASSIGGPGGLNYGYT
D gene: TRBD2; CDR3 length: 14; V gene: TRBV13; clone size: -; J gene: TRBJ2-3; CDR3 protein: ASSLLGGGAADTQY
D gene: -; CDR3 length: 12; V gene: TRBV19; clone size: -; J gene: TRBJ1-5; CDR3 protein: ASSTPGSNQPQH
D gene: TRBD2; CDR3 length: 13; V gene: TRBV10-3; clone size: -; J gene: TRBJ2-2; CDR3 protein: ATSSGAGGNGELF
D gene: -; CDR3 length: 11; V gene: TRBV7-8; clone size: -; J gene: TRBJ1-2; CDR3 protein: ASSLPVNYGYT
D gene: -; CDR3 length: 15; V gene: TRBV19; clone size: -; J gene: TRBJ2-7; CDR3 protein: ASSMRGTQGLVHEQY
D gene: -; CDR3 length: 13; V gene: TRBV15; clone size: -; J gene: TRBJ2-3; CDR3 protein: ATSTQGQGTDTQY
D gene: TRBD2; CDR3 length: 15; V gene: TRBV28; clone size: -; J gene: TRBJ2-4; CDR3 protein: ASGSGRALIAKNIQY
D gene: TRBD1; CDR3 length: 13; V gene: TRBV30; clone size: -; J gene: TRBJ1-1; CDR3 protein: AWSVRQGRNTEAF
D gene: -; CDR3 length: 14; V gene: TRBV30; clone size: -; J gene: TRBJ1-2; CDR3 protein: AWSFPSTGRASVNT
D gene: -; CDR3 length: 11; V gene: TRBV18; clone size: few; J gene: TRBJ1-1; CDR3 protein: ASSSARDTEAF
D gene: TRBD2; CDR3 length: 12; V gene: TRBV4-1; clone size: -; J gene: TRBJ2-5; CDR3 protein: ASSQDGKGREQY
D gene: TRBD1; CDR3 length: 12; V gene: TRBV5-4; clone size: -; J gene: TRBJ2-7; CDR3 protein: ASSLEYNRGEQY
D gene: -; CDR3 length: 11; V gene: TRBV7-2; clone size: -; J gene: TRBJ1-5; CDR3 protein: ASSLAQGQPQH
D gene: -; CDR3 length: 15; V gene: TRBV10-3; clone size: -; J gene: TRBJ1-5; CDR3 protein: AISESSASGSNQPQH
D gene: TRBD1; CDR3 length: 12; V gene: TRBV9; clone size: -; J gene: TRBJ2-7; CDR3 protein: ASSVTTGDYEQY
D gene: -; CDR3 length: 12; V gene: TRBV29-1; clone size: few; J gene: TRBJ1-1; CDR3 protein: SVEVVQGSVRAF
D gene: TRBD1; CDR3 length: 13; V gene: TRBV27; clone size: -; J gene: TRBJ1-3; CDR3 protein: ASKRDRFSGNTIY
D gene: -; CDR3 length: 13; V gene: TRBV6-5; clone size: -; J gene: TRBJ2-3; CDR3 protein: ASSYGGGGTDTQY
D gene: TRBD1; CDR3 length: 12; V gene: TRBV9; clone size: -; J gene: TRBJ2-1; CDR3 protein: ASSAPQGGNEQF
D gene: -; CDR3 length: 11; V gene: TRBV28; clone size: -; J gene: TRBJ1-2; CDR3 protein: ASSFSRDYGYT
D gene: TRBD2; CDR3 length: 14; V gene: TRBV7-2; clone size: -; J gene: TRBJ2-5; CDR3 protein: ASSRQLAGGRETQY
D gene: TRBD2; CDR3 length: 14; V gene: TRBV7-9; clone size: -; J gene: TRBJ2-3; CDR3 protein: ASSGLAGISTDTQY
D gene: -; CDR3 length: 20; V gene: TRBV4-1; clone size: -; J gene: TRBJ2-6; CDR3 protein: ASSQEAVRDASTPPGANVLT
D gene: TRBD1; CDR3 length: 12; V gene: TRBV7-9; clone size: -; J gene: TRBJ1-1; CDR3 protein: ASSFGQGNTEAF
D gene: -; CDR3 length: 12; V gene: TRBV7-9; clone size: -; J gene: TRBJ1-1; CDR3 protein: ASNPPGQNTEAF
D gene: TRBD1; CDR3 length: 13; V gene: TRBV28; clone size: -; J gene: TRBJ1-6; CDR3 protein: ASRTGTGSNSPLH
D gene: TRBD2; CDR3 length: 13; V gene: TRBV6-6; clone size: -; J gene: TRBJ2-1; CDR3 protein: ASSRGGSSYNEQF
D gene: -; CDR3 length: 13; V gene: TRBV5-1; clone size: -; J gene: TRBJ2-1; CDR3 protein: ASSSHSSSYNEQF
D gene: TRBD1; CDR3 length: 14; V gene: TRBV30; clone size: -; J gene: TRBJ2-6; CDR3 protein: ASATGKFSGANVLT
D gene: TRBD1; CDR3 length: 10; V gene: TRBV5-1; clone size: few; J gene: TRBJ1-2; CDR3 protein: ASSWGQGVYT
D gene: -; CDR3 length: 10; V gene: TRBV5-8; clone size: -; J gene: TRBJ2-1; CDR3 protein: ASRGDTNEQF
D gene: -; CDR3 length: 13; V gene: TRBV2; clone size: -; J gene: TRBJ1-4; CDR3 protein: ASSEDRTTNEKLF
D gene: -; CDR3 length: 11; V gene: TRBV7-2; clone size: -; J gene: TRBJ1-2; CDR3 protein: ASSSGQYYGYT
D gene: -; CDR3 length: 13; V gene: TRBV28; clone size: -; J gene: TRBJ1-5; CDR3 protein: ASSITGFSNQPQH
D gene: TRBD2; CDR3 length: 17; V gene: TRBV28; clone size: -; J gene: TRBJ2-1; CDR3 protein: ASSLILNLDGRVYNEQF
D gene: -; CDR3 length: 13; V gene: TRBV4-3; clone size: -; J gene: TRBJ2-5; CDR3 protein: ASSQDPGAAGTQY
D gene: TRBD1; CDR3 length: 14; V gene: TRBV29-1; clone size: -; J gene: TRBJ1-1; CDR3 protein: SVYRGPLLQNTEAF
D gene: -; CDR3 length: 16; V gene: TRBV11-3; clone size: -; J gene: TRBJ1-1; CDR3 protein: ASSSLGTWGVSDTEAF
D gene: TRBD2; CDR3 length: 14; V gene: TRBV5-1; clone size: -; J gene: TRBJ2-1; CDR3 protein: ASSLGWGTSGSEQF